This T cell receptor beta chain came from a study of blood T cells in healthy people across ages. Donors were healthy Caucasian individuals from Russia aged roughly 6 to 90. No fewer than 7 million PBMCs went into each sample. This CDR3 region has 15 residues. Germline lookup yields CDR1 SNHLY and CDR2 FYNNEI. A word on this clonotype: At one end, the junction sequence differs from germline, possibly due to a read error.

The second PCR ran about 6 to 11 cycles with a sample-barcoded 5' primer and J-beta primers. TCRdb re-called the 5' RACE reads through MiXCR, storing one row per CDR3 protein. The profile shows about 1,500,000 distinct CDR3 sequences, 28% of them singletons. The receptor was derived from a woman in her thirties in good health. The chain joins TRBV2 to TRBJ1-6; D call uncertain. The specimen was blood. This CDR3 is CASSPWSWWDSPPHF. The CDR3 bases are TGTGCCAGCAGTCCATGGTCCTGGTGGGATTCACCCCCCCACTTT.